This entry lists 19 T cell receptor beta chains sequenced from one sample in a study of tumor-infiltrating lymphocytes in primary liver carcinoma (dated by TCRdb to 2015 to 2018). Blood RNA was extracted from unsorted whole blood with TRIzol reagent; germline DNA came from the DNeasy Blood & Tissue kit. The sequencer was an Illumina HiSeq 2500. Using a constant-region primer and ProtoScript II reverse transcriptase, TCRbeta-specific cDNA was reverse-transcribed from around 520 ng total RNA. Construction of the TCRbeta libraries relied on three nested rounds of multiplex PCR, following a slightly modified ARM-PCR procedure. Multiplex TRBV1-TRBV30 forward primers and a Cbeta reverse primer were used in the first two PCR rounds, each of which was run for roughly 9 cycles. TCRdb ran its own pipeline on the public reads, namely fastp trimming at Q25 and MiXCR clone calling, and kept in-frame beta chains. Rows merge per CDR3 protein into single entries with the most common DNA and genes. The sample table contains fewer than 350,000 distinct CDR3 sequences; only one count was recorded for about 62% of them. The top ten constitute approximately 9% of the sample.

The sample comprised peripheral blood. The receptors here all came from a man aged 40-49 years with primary liver carcinoma and hepatitis B virus infection.

This clonotype has ten or more counts. This chain links TRBV11-2 with TRBJ1-5; D is unresolved. The V end lost 2 bases, the J end lost 6 bases, and 8 bases lay between the germline ends. The CDR3 totals 13 residues. Per germline, CDR1 SGHAT and CDR2 FQNNGV. The CDR3 here is CASSLTLFQPQHF. CDR3 bases: TGTGCCAGCAGCTTAACTCTATTTCAGCCCCAGCATTTT.

Concerning this clonotype: One base away lies a much larger clone, so this may be a sequencing read error. The chain couples TRBV6-5 to TRBJ2-5; TRBD2 matches at 7 bases. This CDR3 is built from 15 residues. CDR1 is MNHEY, CDR2 SVGAGI, per germline. J lost 6 bases, V lost 8 bases, and 15 bases had no gene match. CDR3 coding DNA: TGTGCCAGCGGGCTGGGGGGGTGGGCCGTAAAGACCCAGTACTTC. Its translation is CASGLGGWAVKTQYF.

This clonotype was picked up many times. The V and J genes are TRBV5-4 and TRBJ2-7; TRBD2 agrees at 9 bases. This CDR3 is built from 14 residues. Per germline, CDR1 SGHNT and CDR2 YYREEE (reference sequence). V trimming: 1 base; J trimming: 5 bases; junction bases outside the gene matches: 4. The CDR3 reads CASSLQLAGHEQYF. In DNA form, the CDR3 reads TGTGCCAGCAGCTTGCAGCTAGCGGGACACGAGCAGTACTTC.

This rearrangement joins TRBV4-1 to TRBJ2-3, with 11 bases that match TRBD2. The germline gives CDR1 MGHRA, CDR2 YSYEKL. The J segment lost 4 bases and the V segment lost 4 bases, leaving 13 bases of the junction unmatched. The CDR3 consists of 18 residues. The CDR3 region is CASSLRVTSGGNADTQYF. The DNA of the CDR3 is TGCGCCAGCAGCCTTCGGGTCACTAGCGGGGGAAACGCAGATACGCAGTATTTT.

The gene calls are TRBV29-1 and TRBJ1-2, with a weak D call TRBD1 (6 bases). Per germline, CDR1 SQVTM and CDR2 ANQGSEA. The CDR3 extends over 12 amino acids. The V gene lost 8 bases and the J gene lost 8 bases, with 18 bases spanning the gap. CDR3 protein: CSYENTGIGYTF. For the CDR3, the DNA is TGCAGCTACGAGAATACAGGGATCGGCTACACCTTC.

On this clonotype itself: One junction end does not reproduce the germline sequence, and a read error may be involved. This sequence joins TRBV4-2 and TRBJ1-3, with a possible D match to TRBD1 (5 bases). The CDR3 has 16 residues. Looked up from germline, CDR1 is LGHNA and CDR2 is YNFKEQ. The DNA for the CDR3 is TGTGCCAGCAGCCAAGGTCGGGACGGCTCTGGAAACACCGTATATTTT. Encoded protein: CASSQGRDGSGNTVYF.

CDR3 bases: TGTGCCAGCAGCAAATGCAGCGTCGGCAGGGGGCAGAACACTGAAGCTTTCTTT. Residues: CASSKCSVGRGQNTEAFF. V and J are TRBV21-1 and TRBJ1-1; the D segment call TRBD1 is taken from the table without a DNA check. TRBV21-1 is marked as a pseudogene. This CDR3 comprises 18 residues.

This clonotype appeared many times. This chain links TRBV6-1 with TRBJ1-5; D call uncertain. V was shortened by 7 bases and J by 3 bases, with 7 bases between the two germline ends. This CDR3 is built from 12 residues. Germline V gene sequence: CDR1 MNHNS, CDR2 SASEGT. The CDR3 here is CASKTANQPQHF. CDR3 DNA: TGTGCCAGCAAGACCGCCAATCAGCCCCAGCATTTT.

This clonotype was seen more than once but under ten times. The genes are TRBV6-5 and TRBJ2-1; TRBD2 aligns across 10 bases. Trimming removed 6 bases from V and 7 bases from J; junction bases left unmatched: 9. This CDR3 is 15 amino acids long. Germline V lookup: CDR1 MNHEY, CDR2 SVGAGI. DNA for the CDR3: TGTGCCAGCAGAAACCTAGCGGGAGAAGGAAATGAGCAGTTCTTC. Translating gives CASRNLAGEGNEQFF.

Only a few counts were recorded for this clonotype. The chain combines TRBV28 with TRBJ2-7, with 12 bases identical to TRBD2. The CDR3 runs to 14 residues. Trimming cost V 3 bases and J 7 bases; bases outside gene matches: 4. Germline CDR1 MDHEN, CDR2 SYDVKM. The CDR3 region has the DNA TGTGCCAGCAGTTTTGGACTAGCGGGGCTGGAGCAGTACTTC. It is translated as CASSFGLAGLEQYF.

V is TRBV5-1 and J is TRBJ1-1; D uncertain. V was cut by 0 bases and J by 3 bases, with 12 bases left in between. Germline CDR1 is SGHRS and CDR2 is YFSETQ. This CDR3 contains 15 residues. The CDR3 loop is CASSLERTLYTEAFF. The DNA for the CDR3 is TGCGCCAGCAGCTTGGAACGGACCCTTTACACTGAAGCTTTCTTT. The whole variable domain, filled in from reference TRBV5-1 and TRBJ1-1, reads KAGVTQTPRYLIKTRGQQVTLSCSPISGHRSVSWYQQTPGQGLQFLFEYFSETQRNKGNFPGRFSGRQFSNSRSEMNVSTLELGDSALYLCASSLERTLYTEAFFGQGTRLTVV.

With respect to this clonotype: The junction differs from germline at one of its ends, possibly a read error. The chain employs TRBV11-1 and TRBJ2-7; tentative D call: TRBD2 (5 bases). The germline CDR1 and CDR2 sequences are SGHAT and FQDESV (reference sequence). CDR3 length: 14 amino acids. This CDR3 reads CASSPGPTETERHF. The CDR3 DNA reads as TGTGCCAGCAGCCCCGGGCCTACTGAGACCGAGCGGCACTTC.

As concerns this clonotype: Without the conserved terminal phenylalanine or tryptophan, this CDR3 likely stems from a read error. The genes are TRBV6-1 and TRBJ2-1; D is perhaps TRBD1 (5 bases). CDR3 length equals 14 residues. Trimming removed 7 bases at V and 0 bases at J, with 10 bases between. In germline, CDR1 is MNHNS, CDR2 SASEGT. The CDR3 coding sequence is TGTGCCAGCACCGACAGTACCTCCTACAATGAGCAGTTCTTG. Translated: CASTDSTSYNEQFL.

Details on this clonotype: One junction end does not reproduce the germline sequence, and a read error may be involved. This chain links TRBV12-5 with TRBJ2-1; no reliable D call. CDR1 is LGHNT, CDR2 FRNRAP, per germline. This CDR3 comprises 14 residues. The CDR3 region has the DNA TGTGCTAGTGGTTTGGGGAACTCCTACAATGAGCGGTTCTTC. Translation gives CASGLGNSYNERFF.

As regards this clonotype: A read error is likely, as this CDR3 ends without the conserved phenylalanine or tryptophan. J is TRBJ2-5 and V is TRBV5-4; no reliable D call. CDR1 and CDR2 (germline): SGHNT, YYREEE (reference sequence). V was trimmed by 0 bases and J by 3 bases, leaving 9 bases between them. The CDR3 is 14 amino acids. Here the CDR3 reads CASSLGGVEETQYY. DNA of the CDR3: TGTGCCAGCAGCTTGGGTGGAGTAGAAGAGACCCAGTACTAC.

This clonotype was detected many times. The genes are TRBV10-3 and TRBJ1-1; D uncertain. The CDR3 loop spans 16 amino acids. Germline V gene sequence: CDR1 ENHRY, CDR2 SYGVKD. The V gene lost 0 bases and the J gene lost 5 bases, with 16 bases spanning the gap. CDR3 DNA sequence: TGTGCCATCAGTGAGTCTCCGCCCACTCACGGGACTGAAGCTTTCTTT. It codes for CAISESPPTHGTEAFF.

This clonotype was counted at least ten times. The chain joins TRBV5-1 to TRBJ2-3; D might be TRBD2 (5 bases). This CDR3 spans 14 amino acids. V lost 0 bases to trimming and J lost 4 bases, with 9 bases between them. Germline V gene data show CDR1 as SGHRS and CDR2 as YFSETQ. Written as DNA, the CDR3 is TGCGCCAGCAGCTTGGCTGGAGGCGCAGATACGCAGTATTTT. Its protein product is CASSLAGGADTQYF.

To note about this clonotype: The conserved final phenylalanine or tryptophan is absent from the CDR3, which likely points to a read error. This chain joins TRBV5-5 and TRBJ2-3; TRBD1 is a possible D gene (5 bases). The CDR3 totals 14 residues. Germline assignment: CDR1 SGHKS and CDR2 YYEKEE (reference sequence). V dropped 2 bases and J dropped 3 bases, with 10 bases sitting between them. The CDR3 protein is CASSFTGRTDTQYL. CDR3 nucleotides: TGTGCCAGCAGCTTCACAGGCCGAACAGATACGCAGTATCTT.

The V and J genes are TRBV11-1 and TRBJ2-5; 7 bases match TRBD2. This CDR3 has 14 amino acids. Trimming took 2 bases from V and 9 from J; bases not matched to a gene: 9. The germline V gene encodes CDR1 SGHAT and CDR2 FQDESV (reference sequence). As DNA, the CDR3 is TGTGCCAGCAGCTTAAGCGGGGCGCAAGATGCCCAGTACTTC. Translated, it gives CASSLSGAQDAQYF.